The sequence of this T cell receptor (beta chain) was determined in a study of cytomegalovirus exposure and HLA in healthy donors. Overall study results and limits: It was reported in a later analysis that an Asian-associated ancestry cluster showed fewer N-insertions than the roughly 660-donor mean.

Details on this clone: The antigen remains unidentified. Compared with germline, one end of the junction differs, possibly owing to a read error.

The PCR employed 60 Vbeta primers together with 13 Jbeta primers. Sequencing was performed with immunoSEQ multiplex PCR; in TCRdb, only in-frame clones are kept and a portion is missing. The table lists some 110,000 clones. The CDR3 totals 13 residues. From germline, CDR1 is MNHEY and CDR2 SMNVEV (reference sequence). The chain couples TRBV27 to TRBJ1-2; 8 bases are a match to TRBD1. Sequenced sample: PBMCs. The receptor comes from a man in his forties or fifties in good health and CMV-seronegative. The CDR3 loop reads CASSLSITGDRSF. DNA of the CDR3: TGTGCCAGCAGTTTATCGATAACGGGGGACAGGAGCTTC.